The present entry profiles one T cell receptor beta chain with its context. Its antigen is still unknown. The germline gives CDR1 GTSNPN, CDR2 SVGIG (reference sequence). J lost 1 base, V lost 0 bases, and 3 bases had no gene match. CDR3 length: 15 amino acids. These data belong to a study of cytomegalovirus exposure and HLA in healthy donors. Study-wide points: As immune exposure information, only CMV serostatus was available. As was reported, the classifier diagnosed cytomegalovirus status with high specificity and sensitivity. Later analysis indicated greater clonal expansion among HLA-associated TCR beta chains than among equally common other chains.

PCR was performed using 60 Vbeta and 13 Jbeta primers. Source study methods: Later work found 65 million to 85 million unique TCR beta chains, with about 10 million shared. Sequencing was performed with immunoSEQ multiplex PCR; in TCRdb, only in-frame clones are kept and a portion is missing. That table supplies the V and J calls and clone size; D and trimming were determined from the DNA. The sample consists of approximately 69,000 clones, 60% to 75% of them appearing once. This TCR was sampled from a man aged 35 to 55 in good health and CMV-seropositive. Sequenced input: PBMCs. The chain links TRBV30 to TRBJ2-7; 10 nucleotides match TRBD2. CDR3 region: CAWSVKAGGSYEQYF. The DNA for the CDR3 is TGTGCCTGGAGTGTAAAAGCGGGGGGGTCCTACGAGCAGTACTTC.